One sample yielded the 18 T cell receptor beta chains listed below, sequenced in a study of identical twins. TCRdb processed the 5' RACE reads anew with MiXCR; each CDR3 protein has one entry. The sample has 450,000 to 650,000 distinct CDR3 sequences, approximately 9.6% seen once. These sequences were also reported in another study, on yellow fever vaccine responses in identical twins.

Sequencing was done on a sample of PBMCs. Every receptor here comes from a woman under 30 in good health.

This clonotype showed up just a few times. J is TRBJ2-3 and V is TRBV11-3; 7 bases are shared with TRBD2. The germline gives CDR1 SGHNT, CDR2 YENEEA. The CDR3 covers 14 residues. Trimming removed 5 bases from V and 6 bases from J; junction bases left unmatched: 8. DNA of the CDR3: TGTGCCAGCAGCACCGGACTAGGGGCCGATACGCAGTATTTT. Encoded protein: CASSTGLGADTQYF.

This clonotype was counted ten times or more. CDR3 loop: CSVALWGQNTEAFF. The CDR3, as DNA: TGCAGCGTTGCTCTCTGGGGACAGAACACTGAAGCTTTCTTT. The V gene is TRBV29-1, the J gene TRBJ1-1, with D tentatively TRBD1 (6 bases). V lost 4 bases to trimming and J lost 1 base, with 13 bases between them. Germline CDR1 SQVTM, CDR2 ANQGSEA. The CDR3 runs to 14 residues.

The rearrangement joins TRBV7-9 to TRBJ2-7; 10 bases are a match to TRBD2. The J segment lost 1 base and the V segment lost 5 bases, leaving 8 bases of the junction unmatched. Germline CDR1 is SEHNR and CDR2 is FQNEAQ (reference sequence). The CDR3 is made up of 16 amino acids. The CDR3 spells CASSAPTSGLSYEQYF. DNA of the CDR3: TGTGCCAGCAGCGCCCCGACTAGCGGGCTTTCCTACGAGCAGTACTTC. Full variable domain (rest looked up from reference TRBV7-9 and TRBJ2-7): DTGVSQNPRHKITKRGQNVTFRCDPISEHNRLYWYRQTLGQGPEFLTYFQNEAQLEKSRLLSDRFSAERPKGSFSTLEIQRTEQGDSAMYLCASSAPTSGLSYEQYFGPGTRLTVT.

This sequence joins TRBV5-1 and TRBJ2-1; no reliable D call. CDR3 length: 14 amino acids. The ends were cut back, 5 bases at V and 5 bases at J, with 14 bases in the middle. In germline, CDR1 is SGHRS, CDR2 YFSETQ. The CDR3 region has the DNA TGCGCCAGCAGGTCCGGATCGGCTAACAATGAGCAGTTCTTC. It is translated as CASRSGSANNEQFF.

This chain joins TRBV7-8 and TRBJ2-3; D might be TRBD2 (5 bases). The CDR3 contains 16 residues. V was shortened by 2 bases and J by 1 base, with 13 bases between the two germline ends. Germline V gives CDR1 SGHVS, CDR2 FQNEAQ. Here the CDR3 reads CASSLLTGRGTDTQYF. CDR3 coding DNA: TGTGCCAGCAGCTTACTTACTGGGCGGGGCACAGATACGCAGTATTTT.

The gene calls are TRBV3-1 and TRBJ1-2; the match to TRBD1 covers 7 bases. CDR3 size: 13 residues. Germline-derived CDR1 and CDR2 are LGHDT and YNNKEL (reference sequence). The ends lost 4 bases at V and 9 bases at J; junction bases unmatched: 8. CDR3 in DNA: TGTGCCAGCAGCCCCCCGGACAGGTCGCGCTACACCTTC. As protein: CASSPPDRSRYTF.

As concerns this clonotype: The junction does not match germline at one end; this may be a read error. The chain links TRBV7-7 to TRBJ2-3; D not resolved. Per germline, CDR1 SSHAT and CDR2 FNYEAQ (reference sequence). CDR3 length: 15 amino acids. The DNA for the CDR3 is TGTGCTAGCAGCTTAGGCGATTCCTTCACAGATACGCAGTATTTT. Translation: CASSLGDSFTDTQYF.

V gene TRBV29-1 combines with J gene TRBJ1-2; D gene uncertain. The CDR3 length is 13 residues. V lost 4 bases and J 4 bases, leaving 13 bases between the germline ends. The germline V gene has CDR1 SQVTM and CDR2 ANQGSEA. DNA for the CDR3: TGCAGCGTTGCCGTAGGAGTTCCCTATGGCTACACCTTC. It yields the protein CSVAVGVPYGYTF.

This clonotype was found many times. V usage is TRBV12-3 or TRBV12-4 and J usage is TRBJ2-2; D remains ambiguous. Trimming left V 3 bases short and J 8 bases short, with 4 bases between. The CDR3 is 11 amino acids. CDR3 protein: CASSFLGELFF. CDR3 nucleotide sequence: TGTGCCAGCAGTTTCTTGGGGGAGCTGTTTTTT.

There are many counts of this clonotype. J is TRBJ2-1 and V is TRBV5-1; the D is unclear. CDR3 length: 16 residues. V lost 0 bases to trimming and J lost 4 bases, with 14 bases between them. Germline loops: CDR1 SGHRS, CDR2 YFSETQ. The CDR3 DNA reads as TGCGCCAGCAGCTTGGAGGGTTGGGATATTTACAATGAGCAGTTCTTC. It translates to CASSLEGWDIYNEQFF.

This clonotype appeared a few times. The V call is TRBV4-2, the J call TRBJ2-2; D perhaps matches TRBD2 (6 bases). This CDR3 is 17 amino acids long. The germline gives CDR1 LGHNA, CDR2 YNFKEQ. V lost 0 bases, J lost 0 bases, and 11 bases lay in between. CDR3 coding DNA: TGTGCCAGCAGCCAAGATCGTGCTAGCGCGAACACCGGGGAGCTGTTTTTT. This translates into CASSQDRASANTGELFF.

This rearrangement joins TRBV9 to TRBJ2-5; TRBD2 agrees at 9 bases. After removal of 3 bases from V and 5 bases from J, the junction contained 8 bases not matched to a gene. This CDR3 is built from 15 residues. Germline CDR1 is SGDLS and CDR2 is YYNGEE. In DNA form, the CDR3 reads TGTGCCAGCAGCGCTAGCGGGGTTGGGGGGGAGACCCAGTACTTC. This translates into CASSASGVGGETQYF.

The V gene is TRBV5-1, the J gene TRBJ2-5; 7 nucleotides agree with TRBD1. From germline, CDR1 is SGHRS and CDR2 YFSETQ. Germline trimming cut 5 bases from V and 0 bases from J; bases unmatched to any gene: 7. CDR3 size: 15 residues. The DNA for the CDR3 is TGCGCCAGCAGTCTATTGACAGGGAACCAAGAGACCCAGTACTTC. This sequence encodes CASSLLTGNQETQYF.

The CDR3 here is CASSPGTGAQSLSEQFF. In nucleotides, the CDR3 is TGTGCCAGCAGCCCAGGAACCGGAGCCCAAAGCCTTAGTGAGCAGTTCTTC. The chain joins TRBV7-9 to TRBJ2-1; D call uncertain. Trimming left V 5 bases short and J 9 bases short, with 26 bases between. From germline, CDR1 is SEHNR and CDR2 FQNEAQ (reference sequence). The CDR3 totals 17 residues.

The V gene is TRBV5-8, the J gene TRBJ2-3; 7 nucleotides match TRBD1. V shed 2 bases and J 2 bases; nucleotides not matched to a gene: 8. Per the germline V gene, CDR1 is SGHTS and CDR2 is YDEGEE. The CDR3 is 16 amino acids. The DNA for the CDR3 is TGTGCCAGCAGCTTTGGAGTAGGGGGCCCCACAGATACGCAGTATTTT. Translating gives CASSFGVGGPTDTQYF.

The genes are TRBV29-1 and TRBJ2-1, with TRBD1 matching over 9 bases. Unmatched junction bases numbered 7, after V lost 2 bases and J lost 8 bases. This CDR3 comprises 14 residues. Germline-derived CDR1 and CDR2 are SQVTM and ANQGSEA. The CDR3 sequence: CSVEPRDRDHEQFF. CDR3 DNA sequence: TGCAGCGTTGAACCCCGGGACAGGGACCATGAGCAGTTCTTC.

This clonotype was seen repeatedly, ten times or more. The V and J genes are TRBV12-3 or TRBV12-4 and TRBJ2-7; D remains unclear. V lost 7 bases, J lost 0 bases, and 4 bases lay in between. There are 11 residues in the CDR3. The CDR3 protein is CASKVSYEQYF. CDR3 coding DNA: TGTGCCAGCAAGGTCTCCTACGAGCAGTACTTC.

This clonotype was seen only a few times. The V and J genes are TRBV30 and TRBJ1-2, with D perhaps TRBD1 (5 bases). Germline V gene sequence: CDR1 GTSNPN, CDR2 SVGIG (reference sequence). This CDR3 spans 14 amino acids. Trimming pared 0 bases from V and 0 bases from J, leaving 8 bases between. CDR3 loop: CAWSVQGTNYGYTF. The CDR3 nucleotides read TGTGCCTGGAGTGTTCAGGGTACTAACTATGGCTACACCTTC. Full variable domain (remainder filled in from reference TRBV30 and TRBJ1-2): SQTIHQWPATLVQPVGSPLSLECTVEGTSNPNLYWYRQAAGRGLQLLFYSVGIGQISSEVPQNLSASRPQDRQFILSSKKLLLSDSGFYLCAWSVQGTNYGYTFGSGTRLTVV.